The present T cell receptor (beta chain) was sequenced within a study of T cell repertoires in cytomegalovirus infection. This clonotype was observed a handful of times. Antigen specificity is unknown. Germline V gene data show CDR1 as SGHTA and CDR2 as FQGNSA. V was shortened by 5 bases and J by 8 bases, with 13 bases between the two germline ends. The CDR3 spans 14 residues. TCRdb passed the reads through MiXCR, listing each CDR3 protein once. Counted here are approximately 730,000 distinct CDR3 sequences, 29% occurring once; the ten biggest clones make up about an eighth. The sequenced sample was cultured CD8+ T cells from PBMCs, obtained from culture after CMV antigen stimulation. This sequence originates from a human donor in good health (CMV status not recorded). Some clones in this sample may be carry-over from other donors' samples. V is TRBV7-2 and J is TRBJ1-6, with D hard to call. In DNA, the CDR3 is TGTGCCAGCAGCCCTAATCTTACTCATTCACCCCTCCACTTT. This codes for CASSPNLTHSPLHF.